This passage covers 3 T cell receptor beta chains from one sample sequenced in a study of shared clonotypes between healthy human individuals. Clones were read by immunoSEQ multiplex PCR, and TCRdb kept only the in-frame ones, dropping some. Among some 500,000 clones listed, approximately 79% were seen once. The source material was PBMCs. The receptors derive from a woman between 40 and 55 years old in good health. Some clones in this sample may be carry-over from other donors' samples.

This clone is a singleton in its sample. The rearrangement joins TRBV5-1 to TRBJ1-1; D call uncertain. Per germline, CDR1 SGHRS and CDR2 YFSETQ. The germline V and J ends were trimmed by 0 bases and 5 bases, with 17 bases remaining between them. The CDR3 has 16 residues. CDR3 loop: CASSLGIQGRETEAFF. The CDR3, as DNA: TGCGCCAGCAGCTTGGGCATACAAGGGAGGGAGACTGAAGCTTTCTTT.

J is TRBJ2-2 and V is TRBV2; the D is unclear. V was trimmed by 7 bases and J by 2 bases, leaving 5 bases between them. Per germline, CDR1 SNHLY and CDR2 FYNNEI. CDR3 length equals 12 residues. In nucleotides, the CDR3 is TGTGCCAGCACCTCTAACACCGGGGAGCTGTTTTTT. Its translation is CASTSNTGELFF.

This chain joins TRBV2 and TRBJ1-5, with a tentative D call TRBD1 (6 bases). The CDR3 length is 13 residues. Germline loops: CDR1 SNHLY, CDR2 FYNNEI. V shed 4 bases and J shed 7 bases, with 11 bases lying between them. CDR3 amino acids: CASSAGEEQPQHF. The CDR3 nucleotides are TGTGCCAGCAGTGCAGGGGAAGAACAGCCCCAGCATTTT.